This T cell receptor beta chain was recovered during a study of cytomegalovirus exposure and HLA in healthy donors. Study observations and caveats: Donor immune exposure was known only as CMV serostatus. A later analysis, which compared TCR beta chains of equal frequency, found the HLA-associated ones more clonally expanded. A later analysis linked a missense DCLRE1C variant to TCR beta V- and J-gene trimming. Most TCR sequences were seen very rarely across donors, but some public TCRs occurred in many.

The PCR was carried out with 60 Vbeta primers and 13 Jbeta primers. Assay: immunoSEQ multiplex PCR; the TCRdb copy retains only in-frame clones and omits some. The listing records around 100,000 clones. The CDR3 runs 14 residues. Germline loops: CDR1 LGHNT, CDR2 FRNRAP. V lost 6 bases and J lost 6; bases outside the gene matches: 7. On this clone itself: The target antigen is unknown.

The rearrangement uses TRBV12-5 and TRBJ1-2; 10 nucleotides agree with TRBD1. This receptor was taken from a man aged 25 to 40 in good health and CMV-seronegative. The sequencing input was PBMCs. CDR3: CASGRDRGSDGYTF. Here the CDR3 DNA reads TGTGCTAGTGGCCGGGACAGGGGATCGGATGGCTACACCTTC.